The 24 T cell receptor beta chains below all came from one sample that was sequenced in a study of T cell responses to AZD1222 COVID-19 vaccine. The data were produced by immunoSEQ multiplex PCR, yet TCRdb's version contains in-frame clones alone and is incomplete. The sample has 130,000 to 150,000 clones, more than 90% seen once. The sample in question was peripheral blood, obtained on day 0 of AZD1222 vaccination. These receptors were collected from an adult in good health.

The chain recombines TRBV19 with TRBJ2-3, with a possible D match to TRBD1 (6 bases). CDR3 length: 14 amino acids. The germline V gene has CDR1 LNHDA and CDR2 SQIVND (reference sequence). Trimming pared 4 bases from V and 2 bases from J, leaving 10 bases between. In nucleotides, the CDR3 is TGTGCCAGTAGTACCAGGGGCTACACAGATACGCAGTATTTT. It codes for CASSTRGYTDTQYF. The whole variable domain, filled in from reference TRBV19 and TRBJ2-3, reads DGGITQSPKYLFRKEGQNVTLSCEQNLNHDAMYWYRQDPGQGLRLIYYSQIVNDFQKGDIAEGYSVSREKKESFPLTVTSAQKNPTAFYLCASSTRGYTDTQYFGPGTRLTVL.

The chain recombines TRBV19 with TRBJ2-7, with 12 nucleotides matching TRBD1. This CDR3 has 15 residues. The V gene end was trimmed by 10 bases and the J gene end by 2 bases; junction bases not matched to a gene: 9. CDR1 and CDR2 (germline): LNHDA, SQIVND (reference sequence). The CDR3 nucleotides read TGTGCCACCCGGGACAGGGGGCGCAGACCCTACGAGCAGTACTTC. Protein product: CATRDRGRRPYEQYF.

The V call is TRBV7-9, the J call TRBJ1-2; TRBD1 matches 7 bases. This CDR3 has 15 amino acids. Germline V gene sequence: CDR1 SEHNR, CDR2 FQNEAQ (reference sequence). The junction had 10 bases not matched to a gene; V was cut back by 1 base and J by 8 bases. In DNA form, the CDR3 reads TGTGCCAGCAGCTTAGAACCGACAGGGCCCGAGGGCTACACCTTC. Protein product: CASSLEPTGPEGYTF.

This chain uses TRBV19 with TRBJ1-4; D perhaps matches TRBD1 (6 bases). The CDR3 runs to 15 residues. Trimming pared 7 bases from V and 7 bases from J, leaving 19 bases between. CDR1 is LNHDA and CDR2 is SQIVND in the germline V gene (reference sequence). The CDR3 nucleotides are TGTGCCAGTACGCAAAGGGGGGGCGCCGGTGAAAAACTGTTTTTT. The encoded protein is CASTQRGGAGEKLFF. Complete variable domain (other parts from reference TRBV19 and TRBJ1-4): DGGITQSPKYLFRKEGQNVTLSCEQNLNHDAMYWYRQDPGQGLRLIYYSQIVNDFQKGDIAEGYSVSREKKESFPLTVTSAQKNPTAFYLCASTQRGGAGEKLFFGSGTQLSVL.

This rearrangement joins TRBV5-1 to TRBJ2-7; 11 bases fit TRBD2. CDR1 is SGHRS and CDR2 is YFSETQ in the germline V gene. Trimming took 7 bases from V and 4 from J; bases not matched to a gene: 10. The CDR3 has 15 amino acids. CDR3 bases: TGCGCCAGCCGTATAGCGGGAGGGATTCTGTACGAGCAGTACTTC. Protein product: CASRIAGGILYEQYF.

The table lists this clone with a few counts. V usage is TRBV2 and J usage is TRBJ1-1, with D possibly TRBD1 on 6 matching bases. The CDR3 has 13 amino acids. Germline lookup yields CDR1 SNHLY and CDR2 FYNNEI. V lost 5 bases and J 1 base, leaving 8 bases between the germline ends. The CDR3 region has the DNA TGTGCCAGCAGTCTACAGGGGAACACTGAAGCTTTCTTT. This gives the protein CASSLQGNTEAFF.

The rearrangement links TRBV18 to TRBJ2-1; D is uncertain. Germline CDR1 reads KGHSH; CDR2 reads LQKENI. Trimming left V 0 bases short and J 4 bases short, with 10 bases between. This CDR3 has 15 residues. CDR3 amino acids: CASSPPASLYNEQFF. Written as DNA, the CDR3 is TGTGCCAGCTCACCACCCGCAAGCTTATACAATGAGCAGTTCTTC. The whole variable domain, remainder taken from reference TRBV18 and TRBJ2-1, is NAGVMQNPRHLVRRRGQEARLRCSPMKGHSHVYWYRQLPEEGLKFMVYLQKENIIDESGMPKERFSAEFPKEGPSILRIQQVVRGDSAAYFCASSPPASLYNEQFFGPGTRLTVL.

The J gene is TRBJ1-3, the V gene TRBV28; D remains ambiguous. From germline, CDR1 is MDHEN and CDR2 SYDVKM. The CDR3 is 15 residues long. V gave up 2 bases and J gave up 0 bases, with 8 bases separating them. The CDR3 bases are TGTGCCAGCAGTTTACCTGTAGACTCTGGAAACACCATATATTTT. Its protein is CASSLPVDSGNTIYF. Full variable domain (missing parts from reference TRBV28 and TRBJ1-3): DVKVTQSSRYLVKRTGEKVFLECVQDMDHENMFWYRQDPGLGLRLIYFSYDVKMKEKGDIPEGYSVSREKKERFSLILESASTNQTSMYLCASSLPVDSGNTIYFGEGSWLTVV.

V usage is TRBV5-1 and J usage is TRBJ2-7; 7 nucleotides agree with TRBD1. This CDR3 is 13 amino acids long. Germline-derived CDR1 and CDR2 are SGHRS and YFSETQ. Trimming cost V 0 bases and J 6 bases; bases outside gene matches: 3. CDR3 sequence reads: CASSLDYRGEQYF. The CDR3 nucleotides read TGCGCCAGCAGCTTGGATTACAGGGGCGAGCAGTACTTC.

V is TRBV9 and J is TRBJ2-1, with TRBD1 identical over 10 bases. Germline lookup yields CDR1 SGDLS and CDR2 YYNGEE. V shed 0 bases and J 5 bases; nucleotides not matched to a gene: 8. This CDR3 region has 17 residues. The CDR3 here is CASSVAYYGQGDNEQFF. The CDR3 DNA follows: TGTGCCAGCAGCGTAGCCTATTATGGACAGGGGGACAATGAGCAGTTCTTC.

The V and J genes are TRBV9 and TRBJ1-2, with 7 bases lining up with TRBD1. Trimming removed 4 bases from V and 7 bases from J; junction bases left unmatched: 10. Germline-derived CDR1 and CDR2 are SGDLS and YYNGEE. CDR3 length: 14 amino acids. CDR3 DNA: TGTGCCAGCAGCACCTCGACAGGGAGCTTTGGCTACACCTTC. The encoded protein is CASSTSTGSFGYTF.

This clone was counted a single time. This chain uses TRBV7-9 with TRBJ2-7; D not certain. Germline values: CDR1 SEHNR, CDR2 FQNEAQ (reference sequence). The V end was cut by 2 bases, the J end by 5 bases, with 10 bases between. CDR3 length equals 13 residues. The CDR3 nucleotides are TGTGCCAGCAGCTTAAGTGGTGGGAACGAGCAGTACTTC. Residues: CASSLSGGNEQYF.

The V gene is TRBV6-1, the J gene TRBJ2-1, with D perhaps TRBD1 (5 bases). V dropped 0 bases and J dropped 5 bases, with 11 bases sitting between them. Per the germline V gene, CDR1 is MNHNS and CDR2 is SASEGT. The length of the CDR3 is 15 residues. The CDR3 DNA follows: TGTGCCAGCAGTGAAGCCCCAGTGGGGCACAATGAGCAGTTCTTC. This translates into CASSEAPVGHNEQFF.

The chain employs TRBV28 and TRBJ2-7, with 8 bases that match TRBD1. V shed 6 bases and J 4 bases; nucleotides not matched to a gene: 20. Germline CDR1 reads MDHEN; CDR2 reads SYDVKM. The length of the CDR3 is 18 residues. This CDR3 reads CASSHRGWGGGSNYEQYF. As DNA, the CDR3 is TGTGCCAGCAGCCACAGGGGGTGGGGTGGGGGCTCCAATTACGAGCAGTACTTC.

The genes are TRBV7-9 and TRBJ1-4, with D perhaps TRBD1 (5 bases). With 3 bases removed from V and 4 bases from J, the gap between germline ends came to 9 bases. This CDR3 contains 14 residues. Germline-derived CDR1 and CDR2 are SEHNR and FQNEAQ (reference sequence). CDR3 sequence reads: CASSFGALNEKLFF. The CDR3 nucleotides are TGTGCCAGCAGCTTCGGGGCCCTTAATGAAAAACTGTTTTTT.

V is TRBV11-2 and J is TRBJ2-3; the match to TRBD1 covers 7 bases. Per the germline V gene, CDR1 is SGHAT and CDR2 is FQNNGV. V lost 0 bases and J lost 7; bases outside the gene matches: 13. This CDR3 is built from 17 residues. CDR3 in amino acids: CASSLDPSQGKENTQYF. CDR3 DNA: TGTGCCAGCAGCTTAGATCCCTCACAGGGGAAGGAGAATACGCAGTATTTT.

The chain carries TRBV7-2 and TRBJ2-3; 12 bases fit TRBD2. Germline CDR1 is SGHTA and CDR2 is FQGNSA. Trimming removed 5 bases from V and 6 bases from J; junction bases left unmatched: 9. This CDR3 region has 16 residues. The CDR3 sequence: CASSPRLAGEVDTQYF. In nucleotides, the CDR3 is TGTGCCAGCAGCCCCCGACTAGCGGGAGAGGTCGATACGCAGTATTTT.

The table lists this clone with many counts. V gene TRBV4-1 combines with J gene TRBJ1-2; D remains ambiguous. Germline loops: CDR1 MGHRA, CDR2 YSYEKL. The CDR3 is 16 amino acids. V shed 5 bases and J shed 7 bases, with 23 bases lying between them. DNA for the CDR3: TGCGCCAGCAGCGAAACTCCTCGGGTAGGTCCGGGTGGCTACACCTTC. Translating it yields CASSETPRVGPGGYTF.

The chain links TRBV28 to TRBJ1-3; D is ambiguous. This CDR3 is built from 13 residues. With 8 bases removed from V and 4 bases from J, the gap between germline ends came to 12 bases. Germline CDR1 reads MDHEN; CDR2 reads SYDVKM. The CDR3 reads CASGKSSGNTIYF. In DNA form, the CDR3 reads TGTGCCAGCGGAAAATCGTCCGGAAACACCATATATTTT.

The genes are TRBV2 and TRBJ1-5, with 8 bases identical to TRBD1. The CDR3 has 15 residues. Germline lookup yields CDR1 SNHLY and CDR2 FYNNEI. Losses at the gene ends were 6 bases for V and 2 bases for J; bases not matched to a gene: 6. This chain's CDR3 is CASRGDRGGNQPQHF. DNA of the CDR3: TGTGCCAGCAGGGGAGACAGGGGAGGCAATCAGCCCCAGCATTTT.

The genes are TRBV4-1 and TRBJ1-4; TRBD1 matches at 7 bases. The length of the CDR3 is 15 residues. In germline, CDR1 is MGHRA, CDR2 YSYEKL. The V and J ends lost 0 bases and 8 bases, in that order; junction bases with no gene match: 6. Written as DNA, the CDR3 is TGCGCCAGCAGCCAAGATGGGGCAGGGGGAGAAAAACTGTTTTTT. Its protein product is CASSQDGAGGEKLFF.

This chain uses TRBV12-3 or TRBV12-4 with TRBJ1-1; D remains ambiguous. The ends were cut back, 4 bases at V and 7 bases at J, with 13 bases in the middle. The CDR3 extends over 13 amino acids. The CDR3 protein is CASSWGPLGEAFF. The CDR3 DNA is TGTGCCAGCAGTTGGGGTCCCTTAGGTGAAGCTTTCTTT.

V and J are TRBV3-1 (or the pseudogene TRBV3-2) and TRBJ1-2; 8 nucleotides line up with TRBD1. Per the germline V gene, CDR1 is LGHDT and CDR2 is YNNKEL (reference sequence). V trimming: 1 base; J trimming: 7 bases; junction bases outside the gene matches: 2. CDR3 size: 13 residues. The CDR3 spells CASSQAGQGGYTF. CDR3 nucleotides: TGTGCCAGCAGCCAAGCAGGACAGGGTGGCTACACCTTC.

The chain is built from TRBV4-1 and TRBJ1-6, with a tentative D call TRBD1 (5 bases). Germline V CDR1 and CDR2: MGHRA, YSYEKL. Trimming left V 5 bases short and J 7 bases short, with 12 bases between. The CDR3 consists of 14 residues. The CDR3: CASSMGRTNSPLHF. Here the CDR3 DNA reads TGCGCCAGCAGCATGGGACGTACAAATTCACCCCTCCACTTT.